This note documents a single T cell receptor beta chain sequence. Its target is unknown. Every patient had relapsed following autologous stem cell transplantation, and cohorts differed in brentuximab vedotin exposure. TCRdb's copy holds only in-frame clones and misses some; the assay was immunoSEQ multiplex PCR. The table lists fewer than 15,000 clones, approximately 58% of them singletons, with about 10% in the top ten. This sample is drawn from a study of PD-1 blockade in classical Hodgkin lymphoma. Findings and limits, study-wide: TCR diversity rose significantly by C4D1 in CD4+ but not CD8+ cells. The study reported lower baseline TCR diversity in newly diagnosed patients than in healthy donors. Complete responders possessed baseline diversity comparable to newly diagnosed patients.

V was pared by 5 bases and J by 1 base, with 12 bases between. This CDR3 comprises 14 residues. The germline CDR1 and CDR2 sequences are MGHRA and YSYEKL. The specimen was peripheral blood mononuclear cells (PBMCs), collected at baseline. V is TRBV4-1 and J is TRBJ2-7; either TRBD1 or TRBD2 may fit D (6 bases each). This clonotype was obtained from a human donor with classical Hodgkin lymphoma. The CDR3 region is CASSSGAGSYEQYF. The CDR3 bases are TGCGCCAGCAGCTCGGGGGCAGGATCCTACGAGCAGTACTTC.